Presented here are 2 T cell receptor beta chains from one specimen sequenced in a study of cytomegalovirus exposure and HLA in healthy donors. The PCR had 60 Vbeta and 13 Jbeta primers. Sequenced by immunoSEQ multiplex PCR; TCRdb stores in-frame clones only, minus some. The sample carries 90,000 or so clones, 82% recorded once. Material for sequencing was PBMCs. These receptor sequences come from a man aged 25-45 years in good health and CMV-seropositive.

J is TRBJ2-5 and V is TRBV20-1, with D uncertain. The germline V and J ends were trimmed by 5 bases and 7 bases, with 11 bases remaining between them. Germline values: CDR1 DFQATT, CDR2 SNEGSKA (reference sequence). This CDR3 comprises 11 residues. Here the CDR3 reads CSARLPGTQYF. CDR3 sequence (DNA): TGCAGTGCTCGGCTTCCGGGGACCCAGTACTTC.

The V call is TRBV28, the J call TRBJ1-5; possibly TRBD1 for D (5 bases). V lost 7 bases to trimming and J lost 2 bases, with 18 bases between them. CDR1 is MDHEN, CDR2 SYDVKM, per germline. The CDR3 consists of 16 residues. CDR3 loop: CASTLEGIDGNQPQHF. The DNA of the CDR3 is TGTGCCAGCACCTTGGAGGGGATAGATGGCAATCAGCCCCAGCATTTT.